The sequence of this TCR beta chain was determined in a study of chemoradiotherapy in HPV16-positive cancers. V dropped 5 bases and J dropped 0 bases, with 25 bases sitting between them. The CDR3 loop spans 20 amino acids. Germline loops: CDR1 MNHEY, CDR2 SMNVEV (reference sequence). Method: immunoSEQ multiplex PCR; TCRdb's copy keeps in-frame clones and lacks some. Altogether 1,000 to 1,500 clones are present, over 70% being singletons, with the ten largest covering about 15%. The sample was tumor tissue, taken from a patient who underwent chemoradiotherapy. This sequence joins TRBV27 and TRBJ2-2, with D possibly matching TRBD2 (6 bases). This TCR was recovered from a human donor with HPV-associated anogenital cancer. The DNA for the CDR3 is TGTGCCAGCAGTCCCCTCCGGGTTTTATGGGGGGAGACGAACACCGGGGAGCTGTTTTTT. Protein sequence: CASSPLRVLWGETNTGELFF.